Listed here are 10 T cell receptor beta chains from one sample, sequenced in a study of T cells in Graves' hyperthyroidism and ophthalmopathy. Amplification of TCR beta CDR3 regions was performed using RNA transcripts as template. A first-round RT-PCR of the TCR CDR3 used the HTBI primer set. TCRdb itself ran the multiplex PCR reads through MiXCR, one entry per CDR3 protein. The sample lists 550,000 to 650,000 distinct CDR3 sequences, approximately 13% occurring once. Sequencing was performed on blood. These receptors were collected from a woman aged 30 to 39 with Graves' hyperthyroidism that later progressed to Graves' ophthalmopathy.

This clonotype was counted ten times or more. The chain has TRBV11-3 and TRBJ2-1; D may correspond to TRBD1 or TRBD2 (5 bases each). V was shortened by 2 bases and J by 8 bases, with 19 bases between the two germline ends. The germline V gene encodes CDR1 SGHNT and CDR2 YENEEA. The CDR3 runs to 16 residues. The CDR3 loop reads CASSLTLGVVRDEQFF. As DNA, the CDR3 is TGTGCCAGCAGCTTAACATTGGGGGTCGTTAGGGATGAGCAGTTCTTC.

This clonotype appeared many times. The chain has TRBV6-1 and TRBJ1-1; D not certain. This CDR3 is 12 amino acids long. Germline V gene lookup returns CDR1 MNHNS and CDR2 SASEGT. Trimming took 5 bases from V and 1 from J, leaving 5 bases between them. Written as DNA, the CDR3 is TGTGCCAGCAGTCAACAGAACACTGAAGCTTTCTTT. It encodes CASSQQNTEAFF.

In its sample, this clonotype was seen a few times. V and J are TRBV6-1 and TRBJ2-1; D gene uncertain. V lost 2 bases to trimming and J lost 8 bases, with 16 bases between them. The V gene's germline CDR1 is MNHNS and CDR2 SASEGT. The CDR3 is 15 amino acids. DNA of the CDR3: TGTGCCAGCAGTGAAAGAATTAGAGGTCGCGATGAGCAGTTCTTC. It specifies CASSERIRGRDEQFF.

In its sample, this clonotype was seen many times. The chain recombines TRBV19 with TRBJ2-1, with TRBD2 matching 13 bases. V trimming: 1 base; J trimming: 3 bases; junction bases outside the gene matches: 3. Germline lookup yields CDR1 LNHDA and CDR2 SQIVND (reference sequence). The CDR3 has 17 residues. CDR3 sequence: CASSIVGTSGIYNEQFF. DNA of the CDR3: TGTGCCAGTAGTATAGTCGGGACTAGCGGGATCTACAATGAGCAGTTCTTC.

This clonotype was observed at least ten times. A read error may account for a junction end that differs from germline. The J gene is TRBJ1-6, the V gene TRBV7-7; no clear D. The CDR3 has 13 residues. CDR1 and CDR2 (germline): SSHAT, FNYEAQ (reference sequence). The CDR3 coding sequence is TGTGCTAGCAGCTTAGCGGCTGATTCACCCCTCCACTTT. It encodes CASSLAADSPLHF.

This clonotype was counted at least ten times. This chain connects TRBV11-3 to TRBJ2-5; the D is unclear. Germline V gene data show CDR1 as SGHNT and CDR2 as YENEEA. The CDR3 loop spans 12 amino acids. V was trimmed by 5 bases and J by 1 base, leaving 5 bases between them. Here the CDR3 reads CASSKVQETQYF. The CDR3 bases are TGTGCCAGCAGCAAGGTCCAAGAGACCCAGTACTTC.

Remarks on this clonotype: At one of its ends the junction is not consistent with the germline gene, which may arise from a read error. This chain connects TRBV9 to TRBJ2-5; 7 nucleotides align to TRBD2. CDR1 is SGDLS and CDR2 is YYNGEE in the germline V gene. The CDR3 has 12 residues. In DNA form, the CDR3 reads TGTGCCGGCAGCGGGGTGGGGGAGACCCAGTACTTC. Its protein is CAGSGVGETQYF.

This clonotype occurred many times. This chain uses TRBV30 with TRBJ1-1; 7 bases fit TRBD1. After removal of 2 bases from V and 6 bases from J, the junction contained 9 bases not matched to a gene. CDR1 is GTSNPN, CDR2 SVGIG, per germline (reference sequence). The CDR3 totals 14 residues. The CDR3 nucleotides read TGTGCCTGGAGTCTCAGGGGGTCATACCCTGAAGCTTTCTTT. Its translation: CAWSLRGSYPEAFF.

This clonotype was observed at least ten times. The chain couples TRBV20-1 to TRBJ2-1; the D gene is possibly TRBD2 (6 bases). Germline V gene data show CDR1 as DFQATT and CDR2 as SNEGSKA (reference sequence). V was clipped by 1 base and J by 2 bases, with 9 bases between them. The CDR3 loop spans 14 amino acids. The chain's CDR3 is CSARAGGAYNEQFF. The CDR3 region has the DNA TGCAGTGCTAGAGCCGGCGGGGCCTACAATGAGCAGTTCTTC.

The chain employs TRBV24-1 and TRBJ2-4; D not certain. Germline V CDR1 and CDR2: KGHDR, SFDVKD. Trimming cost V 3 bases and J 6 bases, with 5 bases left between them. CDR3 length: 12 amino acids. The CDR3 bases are TGTGCCACCAGTGATAGAAGAAACATTCAGTACTTC. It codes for CATSDRRNIQYF.